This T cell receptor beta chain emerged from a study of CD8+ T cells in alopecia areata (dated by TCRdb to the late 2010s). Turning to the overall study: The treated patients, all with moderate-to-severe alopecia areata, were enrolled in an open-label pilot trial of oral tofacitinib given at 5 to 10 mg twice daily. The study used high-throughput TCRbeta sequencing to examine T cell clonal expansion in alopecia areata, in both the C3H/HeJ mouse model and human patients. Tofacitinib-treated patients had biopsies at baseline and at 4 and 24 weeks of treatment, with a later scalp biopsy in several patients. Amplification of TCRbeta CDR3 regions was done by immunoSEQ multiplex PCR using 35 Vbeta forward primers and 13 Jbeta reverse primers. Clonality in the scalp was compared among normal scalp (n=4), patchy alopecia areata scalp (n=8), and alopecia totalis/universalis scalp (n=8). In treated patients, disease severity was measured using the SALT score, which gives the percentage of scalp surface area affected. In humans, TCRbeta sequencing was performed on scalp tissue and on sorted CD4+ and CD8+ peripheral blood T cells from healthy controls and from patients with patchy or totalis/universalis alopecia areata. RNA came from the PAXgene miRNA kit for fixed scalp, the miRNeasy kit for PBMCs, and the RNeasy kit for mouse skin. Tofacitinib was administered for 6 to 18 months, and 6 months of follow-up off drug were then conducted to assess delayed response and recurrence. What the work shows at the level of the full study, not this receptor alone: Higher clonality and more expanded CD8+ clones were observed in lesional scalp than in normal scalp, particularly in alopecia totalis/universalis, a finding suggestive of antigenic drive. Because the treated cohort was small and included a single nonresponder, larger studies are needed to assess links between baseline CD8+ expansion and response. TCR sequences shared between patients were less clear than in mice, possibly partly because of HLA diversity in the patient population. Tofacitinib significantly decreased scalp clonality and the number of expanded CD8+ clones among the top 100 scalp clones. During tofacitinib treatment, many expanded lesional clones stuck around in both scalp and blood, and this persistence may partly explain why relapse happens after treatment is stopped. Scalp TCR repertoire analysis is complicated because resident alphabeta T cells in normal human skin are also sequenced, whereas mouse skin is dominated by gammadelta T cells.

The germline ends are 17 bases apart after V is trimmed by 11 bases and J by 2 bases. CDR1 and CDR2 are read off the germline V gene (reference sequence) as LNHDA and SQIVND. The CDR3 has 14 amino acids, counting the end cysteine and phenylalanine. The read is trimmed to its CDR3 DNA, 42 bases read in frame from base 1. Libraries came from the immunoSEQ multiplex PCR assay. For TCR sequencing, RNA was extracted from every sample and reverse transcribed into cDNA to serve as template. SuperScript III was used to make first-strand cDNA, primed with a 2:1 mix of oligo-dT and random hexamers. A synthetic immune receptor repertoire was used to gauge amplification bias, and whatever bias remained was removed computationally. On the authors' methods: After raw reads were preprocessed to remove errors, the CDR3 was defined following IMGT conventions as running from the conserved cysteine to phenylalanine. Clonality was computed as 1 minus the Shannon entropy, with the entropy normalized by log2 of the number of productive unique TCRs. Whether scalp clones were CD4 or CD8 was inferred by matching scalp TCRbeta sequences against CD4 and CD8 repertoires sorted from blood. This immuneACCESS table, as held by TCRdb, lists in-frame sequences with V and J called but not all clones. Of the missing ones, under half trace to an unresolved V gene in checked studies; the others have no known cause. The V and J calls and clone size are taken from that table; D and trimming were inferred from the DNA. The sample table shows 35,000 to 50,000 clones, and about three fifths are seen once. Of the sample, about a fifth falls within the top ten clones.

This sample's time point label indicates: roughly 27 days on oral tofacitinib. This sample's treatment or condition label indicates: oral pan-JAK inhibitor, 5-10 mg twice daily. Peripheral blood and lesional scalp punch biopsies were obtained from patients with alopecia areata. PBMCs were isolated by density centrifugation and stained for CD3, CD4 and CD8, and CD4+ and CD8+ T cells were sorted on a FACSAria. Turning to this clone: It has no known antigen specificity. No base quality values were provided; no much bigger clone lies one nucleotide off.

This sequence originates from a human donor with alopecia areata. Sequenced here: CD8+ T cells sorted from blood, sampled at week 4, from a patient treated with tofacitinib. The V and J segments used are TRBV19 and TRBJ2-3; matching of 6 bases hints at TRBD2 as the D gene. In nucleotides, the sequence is TGTGCCTCATCCCCGGGAGTCGACACAGATACGCAGTATTTT. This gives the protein CASSPGVDTDTQYF.